This TCR beta chain was recorded in a study of control samples from healthy donors and cancer patients. Trimming pared 5 bases from V and 5 bases from J, leaving 7 bases between. CDR3 size: 12 residues. Using immunoSEQ multiplex PCR, the repertoire was profiled, and TCRdb retains in-frame clones only, with some absent. The sample contains about 410,000 clones, around 90% of which appear only once. In regard to this clone: The same CDR3 is also encoded by other DNA sequences in this sample.

The sequence was obtained from a man in his forties with head and neck cancer. The V and J genes are TRBV12-3 or TRBV12-4 and TRBJ2-1; the D is unclear. The sequenced sample was PBMCs. CDR3 in DNA: TGTGCCAGCAGTCTAGTTAACAATGAGCAGTTCTTC. Translation: CASSLVNNEQFF.